One and the same sample provided the 19 T cell receptor beta chains below, sequenced in a study of radiotherapy plus CTLA-4 blockade in lung cancer. Here immunoSEQ multiplex PCR was the method, and the copy in TCRdb shows in-frame clones only, minus some. The repertoire consists of around 99,000 clones, with around 88% occurring once and the leading ten covering 4% to 6%. This sample comprised peripheral blood, obtained from a patient treated with radiotherapy plus ipilimumab. Source of these receptors: a human donor with non-small cell lung cancer that progressed on radiotherapy plus ipilimumab.

This chain links TRBV7-8 with TRBJ1-1, with D unresolved. The CDR3 is 11 residues long. Per germline, CDR1 SGHVS and CDR2 FQNEAQ. Trimming pared 5 bases from V and 11 bases from J, leaving 12 bases between. DNA of the CDR3: TGTGCCAGCAGCCCCGACCGGGAGGCTTTCTTT. Protein sequence: CASSPDREAFF.

The chain is built from TRBV27 and TRBJ2-1; TRBD1 or TRBD2 may be the D gene (5 bases each). Trimming cost V 5 bases and J 6 bases, with 17 bases left between them. Germline V gene lookup returns CDR1 MNHEY and CDR2 SMNVEV (reference sequence). The CDR3 consists of 15 residues. The CDR3 nucleotides are TGTGCCAGCAGTCCCCGGGTAGCGAGGGGCAATGAGCAGTTCTTC. Translation: CASSPRVARGNEQFF.

This rearrangement joins TRBV30 to TRBJ2-7; TRBD1 or TRBD2 may be the D gene (6 bases each). Germline-derived CDR1 and CDR2 are GTSNPN and SVGIG (reference sequence). The V and J ends lost 0 bases and 0 bases respectively, with 9 bases between them. This CDR3 is built from 14 residues. Written as DNA, the CDR3 is TGTGCCTGGAGTGTAGGGGGGAGCTCCTACGAGCAGTACTTC. Translation: CAWSVGGSSYEQYF.

The chain has TRBV28 and TRBJ1-3; maybe TRBD1 (6 bases). CDR3 length equals 14 residues. Germline CDR1 reads MDHEN; CDR2 reads SYDVKM. Trimming pared 5 bases from V and 0 bases from J, leaving 8 bases between. The chain's CDR3 is CASSRQVSGNTIYF. The CDR3, as DNA: TGTGCCAGCAGTCGACAGGTCTCTGGAAACACCATATATTTT.

V and J are TRBV2 and TRBJ2-5, with D tentatively TRBD1 (5 bases). The CDR3 is 13 amino acids. Trimming pared 6 bases from V and 3 bases from J, leaving 11 bases between. Germline CDR1 and CDR2: SNHLY and FYNNEI. CDR3 bases: TGTGCCAGCAGCGTCCCGACAGAAGAGACCCAGTACTTC. Its translation: CASSVPTEETQYF.

The chain couples TRBV6-5 to TRBJ1-2; a weak D match, TRBD1 (6 bases). Germline CDR1 and CDR2: MNHEY and SVGAGI. The CDR3 contains 13 residues. V lost 6 bases, J lost 4 bases, and 12 bases lay in between. CDR3 DNA sequence: TGTGCCAGCAGAGAGGGGGGTTCCTATGGCTACACCTTC. Amino acids: CASREGGSYGYTF.

This chain links TRBV10-3 with TRBJ2-1, with 10 bases identical to TRBD1. From germline, CDR1 is ENHRY and CDR2 SYGVKD. Losses at the gene ends were 5 bases for V and 10 bases for J; bases not matched to a gene: 11. The CDR3 loop spans 15 amino acids. DNA for the CDR3: TGTGCCATCAGTCAGGGACAGGGGACCAGCCGAGAGCAGTTCTTC. The encoded protein is CAISQGQGTSREQFF.

V gene TRBV7-2 combines with J gene TRBJ2-1; unclear D gene. Trimming pared 1 base from V and 7 bases from J, leaving 2 bases between. Germline CDR1 is SGHTA and CDR2 is FQGNSA. This CDR3 is 11 amino acids long. For the CDR3, the DNA is TGTGCCAGCAGCTTAGTAAATGAGCAGTTCTTC. Its translation is CASSLVNEQFF.

The chain has TRBV15 and TRBJ1-1; no clear D gene. The V end was cut by 3 bases, the J end by 4 bases, with 9 bases between. From germline, CDR1 is LNHNV and CDR2 YYDKDF (reference sequence). This CDR3 contains 13 residues. This CDR3 reads CATSRARGTEAFF. In nucleotides, the CDR3 is TGTGCCACCAGCAGGGCCCGCGGCACTGAAGCTTTCTTT.

V gene TRBV25-1 combines with J gene TRBJ2-2, with 11 bases lining up with TRBD2. CDR3 size: 17 residues. Per the germline V gene, CDR1 is MGHDK and CDR2 is SYGVNS. V was pared by 4 bases and J by 6 bases, with 10 bases of the junction left unmatched. In DNA, the CDR3 is TGTGCCAGCAGTGTCAATCCTAGCGGGAGGTTCTCCGGGGAGCTGTTTTTT. Its translation is CASSVNPSGRFSGELFF.

This chain connects TRBV18 to TRBJ2-1; TRBD2 agrees at 12 bases. V lost 0 bases and J lost 2; bases outside the gene matches: 2. Germline V gives CDR1 KGHSH, CDR2 LQKENI. The CDR3 extends over 17 amino acids. DNA for the CDR3: TGTGCCAGCTCACCACCTCTAGCGGGAGGGACCTACAATGAGCAGTTCTTC. Its protein is CASSPPLAGGTYNEQFF.

The rearrangement uses TRBV19 and TRBJ1-1; 8 nucleotides match TRBD1. Germline values: CDR1 LNHDA, CDR2 SQIVND (reference sequence). V shed 4 bases and J 1 base; nucleotides not matched to a gene: 5. The CDR3 has 15 amino acids. The CDR3 sequence: CASSNYGQGNTEAFF. CDR3 bases: TGTGCCAGTAGTAATTACGGACAGGGGAACACTGAAGCTTTCTTT.

V and J are TRBV2 and TRBJ2-1; 8 positions agree with TRBD2. Germline lookup yields CDR1 SNHLY and CDR2 FYNNEI. Trimming took 7 bases from V and 1 from J; bases not matched to a gene: 3. The CDR3 totals 14 residues. The DNA for the CDR3 is TGTGCCAGCAACGGCGGGGGGTCCTACAATGAGCAGTTCTTC. As protein: CASNGGGSYNEQFF.

The rearrangement joins TRBV9 to TRBJ2-5, with D hard to call. V gave up 0 bases and J gave up 6 bases, with 0 bases separating them. This CDR3 spans 10 amino acids. Germline CDR1 SGDLS, CDR2 YYNGEE. CDR3 residues: CASSVETQYF. The CDR3 DNA is TGTGCCAGCAGCGTAGAGACCCAGTACTTC.

The CDR3 DNA follows: TGTGCCAGCAGCTTAGGGGGACCTCTTGGAGAGCAGTACTTC. It translates to CASSLGGPLGEQYF. J is TRBJ2-5 and V is TRBV7-2, with D possibly being TRBD1 or TRBD2 (5 bases each). Trimming stripped 1 base from V and 11 bases from J, with 17 bases between. Germline CDR1 reads SGHTA; CDR2 reads FQGNSA. This CDR3 comprises 14 residues.

This clone was counted once. The chain is built from TRBV5-4 and TRBJ1-1; no clear D gene. V lost 4 bases and J 3 bases, leaving 10 bases between the germline ends. Germline CDR1 and CDR2: SGHNT and YYREEE (reference sequence). CDR3 length: 13 amino acids. CDR3 protein: CASSRLRDTEAFF. The CDR3 bases are TGTGCCAGCAGCCGACTGAGGGACACTGAAGCTTTCTTT.

This clone has only one observation. The chain is built from TRBV6-5 and TRBJ2-3; D unresolved. The CDR3 is 13 residues long. V lost 10 bases and J lost 2, with 13 bases in between. The germline V gene has CDR1 MNHEY and CDR2 SVGAGI. The CDR3 DNA sequence: TGTGCCACCCTCCTTGGTTCCACAGATACGCAGTATTTT. Amino acid sequence: CATLLGSTDTQYF.

The chain employs TRBV5-1 and TRBJ2-1; 8 nucleotides agree with TRBD2. Germline V gene lookup returns CDR1 SGHRS and CDR2 YFSETQ. V dropped 0 bases and J dropped 4; count of bases not matched to a gene: 6. This CDR3 is built from 16 residues. CDR3 DNA: TGCGCCAGCAGCTTGGTCACCGGACTAGCATACAATGAGCAGTTCTTC. Protein product: CASSLVTGLAYNEQFF.

This sequence joins TRBV29-1 and TRBJ1-1; D not resolved. CDR1 is SQVTM and CDR2 is ANQGSEA in the germline V gene. Trimming removed 3 bases at V and 0 bases at J, with 8 bases between. The CDR3 has 13 residues. CDR3: CSVDSRMNTEAFF. Written as DNA, the CDR3 is TGCAGCGTTGACAGCAGGATGAACACTGAAGCTTTCTTT.